This T cell receptor beta chain was identified during a study of post-analysis software for immune sequencing data (dated by TCRdb to the mid-2010s). Some background on the complete study: The recorded disease courses included relapsing-remitting, secondary progressive and progressive-relapsing multiple sclerosis, and some patients had no subtype annotation. The patient repertoires were set against about 10 previously published healthy control repertoires from donors whose ages ranged from 6 to 25 years. A subset of samples was prepared in parallel using single-end sample barcoding, then pooled and co-amplified after Illumina adapter ligation. What the work shows at the level of the full study, not this receptor alone: Compared with controls, multiple sclerosis patients had significantly lower normalized Chao1 diversity, a finding suggesting substantial peripheral T-cell clonal expansion. About five TRBV segments, including TRBV5-6, TRBV5-1 and TRBV20-1, were significantly more frequent in patients than controls. Direct clustering with F measure revealed strong co-clustering of samples prepared in the same batch, which led to a batch-effect correction. The control group was slightly older than the multiple sclerosis patient group.

To demonstrate the VDJtools post-analysis software, the study profiled TCR beta repertoires from the peripheral blood of under 15 young patients with multiple sclerosis. The multiple sclerosis patients were children and adolescents between roughly 6 and 17 years of age. The receptor library was made with PCR. The data were produced on an Illumina HiSeq 2500. To reduce PCR and sequencing biases, unique molecular identifiers were built into the TCR beta cDNA libraries. Every 1 to 10 million input T cells yielded around 500,000 cDNA molecules, meaning each molecule approximated one T cell. The same protocol used for the earlier healthy control dataset was applied to prepare and sequence the patient libraries. Samples belonging to the same batch were prepared together, multiplexed and sequenced on a shared HiSeq lane. In the original analysis: MIGEC was used to process the raw barcoded reads, and molecular identifier groups with only a single read were discarded before consensus assembly and CDR3 extraction. VDJtools was used for post-analysis of the clonotype tables, and diversity was normalized by down-sampling every dataset to the size of the smallest sample. To correct batch-related cross-sample contamination, repertoire overlap clustering matched CDR3 amino acid sequences but not nucleotide sequences. TCRdb took the public reads, trimmed them with fastp at Q25, ran MiXCR for clone calling and kept in-frame beta chains. A single entry per CDR3 protein holds the most common genes and DNA from its merged rows. The V and J calls here are based on TCRdb, not the publication. The sample contains 600,000 to 750,000 distinct CDR3 sequences, around 60% of them found a single time. The ten largest clones take up approximately 11% of the sample.

Trimming at the junction amounts to 3 bases on V and 0 bases on J, and the germline ends lie 8 bases apart. There are 15 amino acids in the CDR3, from cysteine to phenylalanine inclusive. The entry retains the CDR3 DNA only, 45 bases that are in frame from base 1. Points on this clonotype: Its antigen is currently not known. Nothing much larger sits one base from this clone, and base qualities are not available.

Input material: blood. In this chain, TRBV12-3 or TRBV12-4 is recombined with TRBJ1-4, with the D gene not clear enough to name. This clonotype was sampled from a girl aged 2 to 10 with multiple sclerosis. CDR3 sequence: CASSFYGPTNEKLFF. The DNA sequence is given as TGTGCCAGCAGTTTTTATGGACCAACTAATGAAAAACTGTTTTTT.